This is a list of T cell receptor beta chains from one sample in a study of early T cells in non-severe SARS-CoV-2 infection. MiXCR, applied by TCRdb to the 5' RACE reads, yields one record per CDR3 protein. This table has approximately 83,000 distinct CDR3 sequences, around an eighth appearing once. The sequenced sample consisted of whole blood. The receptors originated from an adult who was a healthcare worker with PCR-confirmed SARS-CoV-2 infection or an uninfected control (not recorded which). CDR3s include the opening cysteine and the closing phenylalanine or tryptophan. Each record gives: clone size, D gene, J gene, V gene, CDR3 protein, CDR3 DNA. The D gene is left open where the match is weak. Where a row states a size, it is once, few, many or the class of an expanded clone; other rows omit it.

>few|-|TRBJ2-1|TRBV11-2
CASSSLRSGRASGSYNEQFF
TGTGCCAGCAGCTCCCTTCGTTCCGGGCGGGCTTCAGGCTCCTACAATGAGCAGTTCTTC
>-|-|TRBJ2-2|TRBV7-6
CASSLRGNTGELFF
TGTGCCAGCAGCTTACGCGGGAACACCGGGGAGCTGTTTTTT
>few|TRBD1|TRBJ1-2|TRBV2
CASRGHRGLTNYGYTF
TGTGCCAGCAGGGGTCACAGGGGGCTTACTAACTATGGCTACACCTTC
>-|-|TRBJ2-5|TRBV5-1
CASSGGSSQETQYF
TGCGCCAGCAGCGGGGGCAGTAGCCAAGAGACCCAGTACTTC
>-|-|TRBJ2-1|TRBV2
CASSVLNEQFF
TGTGCCAGCAGTGTTTTGAATGAGCAGTTCTTC
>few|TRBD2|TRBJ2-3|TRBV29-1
CSVCDPGLAGGTDTQYF
TGCAGCGTTTGTGACCCGGGACTAGCGGGGGGCACAGATACGCAGTATTTT
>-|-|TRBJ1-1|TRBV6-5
CASSYLRGEAFF
TGTGCCAGCAGCTACCTGCGGGGTGAAGCTTTCTTT
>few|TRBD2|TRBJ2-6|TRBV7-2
CASSLIAGGFGANVLTF
TGTGCCAGCAGCTTAATAGCGGGGGGTTTTGGGGCCAACGTCCTGACTTTC
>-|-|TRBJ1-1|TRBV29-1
CSVHKLRELNTEAFF
TGCAGCGTTCATAAACTCCGGGAGCTGAACACTGAAGCTTTCTTT
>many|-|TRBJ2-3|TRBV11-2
CASSLEGRVSTDTQYF
TGTGCCAGCAGCTTAGAGGGCAGGGTTAGCACAGATACGCAGTATTTT
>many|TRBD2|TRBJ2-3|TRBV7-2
CASSLGRTSGSDTQYF
TGTGCCAGCAGCTTGGGGAGGACTAGCGGTTCAGATACGCAGTATTTT
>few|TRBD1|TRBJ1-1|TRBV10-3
CGTGGTGTEAFF
TGCGGGACAGGGGGGACGGGCACTGAAGCTTTCTTT
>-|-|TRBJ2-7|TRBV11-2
CASSGPGLEGWEQYF
TGTGCCAGCAGCGGCCCGGGACTGGAGGGCTGGGAGCAGTACTTC
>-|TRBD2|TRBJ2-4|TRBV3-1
CASSPSGGGSIQYF
TGTGCCAGCAGCCCTAGCGGGGGAGGGAGCATTCAGTACTTC
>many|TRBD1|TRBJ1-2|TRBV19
CASSLDRGNYYGYTF
TGTGCCAGCTCCCTGGACAGGGGAAACTACTATGGCTACACCTTC
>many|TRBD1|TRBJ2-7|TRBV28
CASSLRTGGNDEQYF
TGTGCCAGCAGTTTAAGGACAGGGGGGAATGACGAGCAGTACTTC
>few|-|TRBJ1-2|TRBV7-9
CASSLKGSGYGYTF
TGTGCCAGCAGCTTAAAGGGATCTGGCTATGGCTACACCTTC
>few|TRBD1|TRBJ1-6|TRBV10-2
CASRGTGGSYNSPLHF
TGCGCCAGCAGGGGGACAGGCGGCTCCTATAATTCACCCCTCCACTTT
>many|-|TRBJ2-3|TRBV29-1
CSVGSRRGTDTQYF
TGCAGCGTCGGGTCCCGGCGAGGCACAGATACGCAGTATTTT
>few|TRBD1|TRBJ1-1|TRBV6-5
CASSYSGQGYTEAFF
TGTGCCAGCAGTTACTCGGGACAGGGGTACACTGAAGCTTTCTTT
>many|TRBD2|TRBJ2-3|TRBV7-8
CASSPLLSGGADTQYF
TGTGCCAGCAGCCCACTCCTTAGCGGGGGGGCAGATACGCAGTATTTT
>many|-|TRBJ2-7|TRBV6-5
CASSPLGGRVSEQYF
TGTGCCAGCAGCCCCCTCGGGGGGCGAGTTTCCGAGCAGTACTTC
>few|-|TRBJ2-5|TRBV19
CASRKGGETQYF
TGTGCCAGTAGAAAGGGTGGAGAGACCCAGTACTTC
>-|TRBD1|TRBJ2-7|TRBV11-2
CASSLTRTQGVEQYF
TGTGCCAGCAGCTTAACCCGAACACAGGGGGTCGAGCAGTACTTC
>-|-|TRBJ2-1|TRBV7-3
CASSSEVSNNEQFF
TGTGCCAGCAGCTCCGAGGTTTCGAACAATGAGCAGTTCTTC